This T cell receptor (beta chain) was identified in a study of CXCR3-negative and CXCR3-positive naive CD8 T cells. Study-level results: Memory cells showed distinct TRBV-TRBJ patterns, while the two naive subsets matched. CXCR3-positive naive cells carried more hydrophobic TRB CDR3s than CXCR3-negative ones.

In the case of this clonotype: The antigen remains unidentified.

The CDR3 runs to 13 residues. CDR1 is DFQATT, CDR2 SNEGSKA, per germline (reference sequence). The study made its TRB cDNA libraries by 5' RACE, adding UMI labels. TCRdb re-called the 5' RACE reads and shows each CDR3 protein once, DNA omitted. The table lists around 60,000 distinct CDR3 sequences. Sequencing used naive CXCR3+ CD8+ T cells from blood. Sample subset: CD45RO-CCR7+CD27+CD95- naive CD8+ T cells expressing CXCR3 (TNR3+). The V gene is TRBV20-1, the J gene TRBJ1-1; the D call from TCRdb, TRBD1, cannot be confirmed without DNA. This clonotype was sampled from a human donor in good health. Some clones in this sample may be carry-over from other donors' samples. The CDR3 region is CSAYRDSNTEAFF.